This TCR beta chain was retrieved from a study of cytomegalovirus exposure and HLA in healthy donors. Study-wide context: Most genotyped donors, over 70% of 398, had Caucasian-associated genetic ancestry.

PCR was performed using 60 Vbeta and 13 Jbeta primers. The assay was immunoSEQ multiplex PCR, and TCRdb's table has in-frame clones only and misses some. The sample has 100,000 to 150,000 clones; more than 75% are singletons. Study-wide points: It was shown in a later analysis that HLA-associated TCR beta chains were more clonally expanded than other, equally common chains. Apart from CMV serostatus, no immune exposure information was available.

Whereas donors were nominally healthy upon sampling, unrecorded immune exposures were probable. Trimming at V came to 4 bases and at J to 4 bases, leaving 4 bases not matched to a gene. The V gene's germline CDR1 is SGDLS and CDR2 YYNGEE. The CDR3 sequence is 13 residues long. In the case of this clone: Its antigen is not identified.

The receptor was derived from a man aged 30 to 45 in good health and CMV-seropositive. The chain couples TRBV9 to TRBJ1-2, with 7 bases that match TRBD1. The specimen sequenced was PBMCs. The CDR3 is CASSPPGGYGYTF. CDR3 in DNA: TGTGCCAGCAGCCCCCCAGGGGGCTATGGCTACACCTTC. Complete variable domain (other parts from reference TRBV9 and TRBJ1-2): DSGVTQTPKHLITATGQRVTLRCSPRSGDLSVYWYQQSLDQGLQFLIQYYNGEERAKGNILERFSAQQFPDLHSELNLSSLELGDSALYFCASSPPGGYGYTFGSGTRLTVV.